The T cell receptor beta chain under discussion was sequenced for a study of blood T cell repertoires in COVID-19. Study-wide context: COVID-19 samples collected from the United States, Italy and Spain covered acute and convalescent phases. PBMCs, B-cell-depleted T cells, or T cells provided the cDNA or gDNA that made up the material.

Authors' data handling: Nucleated cell counts were estimated from reference gene primer amplification. Here immunoSEQ multiplex PCR was the method, and the copy in TCRdb shows in-frame clones only, minus some. The V and J calls and clone size were taken over from that table, and D and trimming were inferred from the DNA. The sample holds roughly 150,000 clones, roughly 90% seen once. The sequence derives from a man aged 60-69 years with acute or convalescent COVID-19. The sample comprised peripheral blood.

DNA of the CDR3: TGTGCCAGCAGCCGCGACAGGGAACCCCAGCATTTT. This sequence encodes CASSRDREPQHF. The chain couples TRBV6-5 to TRBJ1-5; 7 nucleotides agree with TRBD1. The V gene end was trimmed by 6 bases and the J gene end by 10 bases; junction bases not matched to a gene: 6. Germline-derived CDR1 and CDR2 are MNHEY and SVGAGI. The CDR3 consists of 12 residues.